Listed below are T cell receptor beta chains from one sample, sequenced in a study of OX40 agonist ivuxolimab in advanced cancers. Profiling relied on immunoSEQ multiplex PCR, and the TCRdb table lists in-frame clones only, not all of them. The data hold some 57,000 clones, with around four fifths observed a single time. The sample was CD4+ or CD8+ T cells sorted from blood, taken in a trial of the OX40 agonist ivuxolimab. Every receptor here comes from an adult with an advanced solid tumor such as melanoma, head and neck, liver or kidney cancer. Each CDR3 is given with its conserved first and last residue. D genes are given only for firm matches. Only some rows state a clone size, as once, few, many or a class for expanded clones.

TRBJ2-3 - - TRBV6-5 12 TGTGCCAGCAGTTCCCCCCCCGCGTCGCAGTATTTT CASSSPPASQYF
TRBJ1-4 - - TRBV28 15 TGTGCCAGCAGTTTTTCAGGGGCACCTAATGAAAAACTGTTTTTT CASSFSGAPNEKLFF
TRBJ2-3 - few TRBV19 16 TGTGCCAGTAGTCCCCTGGCCAGGGGGGGTACAGATACGCAGTATTTT CASSPLARGGTDTQYF
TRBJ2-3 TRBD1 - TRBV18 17 TGTGCCAGCTCACCTCCTACAGGGGGCCGACGCACAGATACGCAGTATTTT CASSPPTGGRRTDTQYF
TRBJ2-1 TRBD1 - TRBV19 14 TGTGCCAGTAGTATGGACAGGCCATCGGATGAGCAGTTCTTC CASSMDRPSDEQFF
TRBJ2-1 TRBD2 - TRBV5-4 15 TGTGCCAGCAGCTCTCCGGGACTAGCGGGACGTGAGCAGTTCTTC CASSSPGLAGREQFF
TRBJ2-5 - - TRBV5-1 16 TGCGCCAGCAGCTTGGCCGGAGGGGGAAGGCAAGAGACCCAGTACTTC CASSLAGGGRQETQYF
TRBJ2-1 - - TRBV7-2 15 TGTGCCAGCAGCTCGGGGACCTTCGCTAACAATGAGCAGTTCTTC CASSSGTFANNEQFF
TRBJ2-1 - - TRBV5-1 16 TGCGCCAGCAGCTTGGACCCCTCTCAGGCCTACAATGAGCAGTTCTTC CASSLDPSQAYNEQFF
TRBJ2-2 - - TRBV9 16 TGTGCCAGCAGCGTTAACGTAGATTTGAACACCGGGGAGCTGTTTTTT CASSVNVDLNTGELFF
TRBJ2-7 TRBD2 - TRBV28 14 TGTGCCAGCAGACCCGGGACTAGCTTAGGCGAGCAGTACTTC CASRPGTSLGEQYF
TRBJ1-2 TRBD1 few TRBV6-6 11 TGTGCCGGGACAGGTTCCTATGGCTACACCTTC CAGTGSYGYTF